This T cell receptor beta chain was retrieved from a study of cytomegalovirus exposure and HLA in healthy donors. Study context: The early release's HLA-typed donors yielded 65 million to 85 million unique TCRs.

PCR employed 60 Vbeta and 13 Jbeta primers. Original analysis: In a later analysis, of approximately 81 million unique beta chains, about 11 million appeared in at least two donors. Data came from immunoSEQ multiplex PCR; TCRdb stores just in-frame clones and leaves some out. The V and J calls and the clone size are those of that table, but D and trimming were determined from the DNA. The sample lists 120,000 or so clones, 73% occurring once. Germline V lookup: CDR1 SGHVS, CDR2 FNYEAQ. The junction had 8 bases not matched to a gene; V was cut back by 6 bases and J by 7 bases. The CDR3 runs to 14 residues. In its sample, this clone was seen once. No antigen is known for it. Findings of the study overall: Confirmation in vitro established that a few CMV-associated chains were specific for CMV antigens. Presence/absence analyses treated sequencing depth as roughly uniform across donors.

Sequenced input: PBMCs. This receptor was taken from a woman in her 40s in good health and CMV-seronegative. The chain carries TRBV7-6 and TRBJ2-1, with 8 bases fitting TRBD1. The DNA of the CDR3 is TGTGCCAGCAGAGGACAGGGTAGGGATAATGAGCAGTTCTTC. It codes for CASRGQGRDNEQFF.